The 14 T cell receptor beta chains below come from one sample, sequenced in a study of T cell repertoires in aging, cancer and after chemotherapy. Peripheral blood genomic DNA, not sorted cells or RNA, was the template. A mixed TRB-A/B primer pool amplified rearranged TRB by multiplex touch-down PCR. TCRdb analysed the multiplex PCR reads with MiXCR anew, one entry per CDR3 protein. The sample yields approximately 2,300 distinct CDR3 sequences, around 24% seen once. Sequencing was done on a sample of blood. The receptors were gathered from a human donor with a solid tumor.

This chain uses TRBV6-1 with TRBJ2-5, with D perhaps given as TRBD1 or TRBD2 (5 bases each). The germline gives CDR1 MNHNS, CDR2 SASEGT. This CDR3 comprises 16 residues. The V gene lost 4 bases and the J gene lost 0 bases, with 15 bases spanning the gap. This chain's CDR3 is CASSGGLRVNQETQYF. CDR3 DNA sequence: TGTGCCAGCAGTGGGGGGTTGAGGGTGAACCAAGAGACCCAGTACTTC.

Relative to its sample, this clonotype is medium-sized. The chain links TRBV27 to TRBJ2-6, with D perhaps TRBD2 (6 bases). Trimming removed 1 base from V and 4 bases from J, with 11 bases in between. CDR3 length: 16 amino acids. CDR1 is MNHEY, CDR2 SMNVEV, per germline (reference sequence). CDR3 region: CASSLYGGAGANVLTF. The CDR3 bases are TGTGCCAGCAGTTTATACGGCGGGGCCGGGGCCAACGTCCTGACTTTC.

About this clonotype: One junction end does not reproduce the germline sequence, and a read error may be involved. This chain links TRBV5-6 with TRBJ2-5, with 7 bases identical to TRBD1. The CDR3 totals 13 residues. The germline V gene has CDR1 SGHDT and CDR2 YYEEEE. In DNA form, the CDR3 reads TGCGCCAGCAGCTTGGGACAGAAAGAGACCCAGTACTTC. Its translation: CASSLGQKETQYF. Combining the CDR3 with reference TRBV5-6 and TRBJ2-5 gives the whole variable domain DAGVTQSPTHLIKTRGQQVTLRCSPKSGHDTVSWYQQALGQGPQFIFQYYEEEERQRGNFPDRFSGHQFPNYSSELNVNALLLGDSALYLCASSLGQKETQYFGPGTRLLVL.

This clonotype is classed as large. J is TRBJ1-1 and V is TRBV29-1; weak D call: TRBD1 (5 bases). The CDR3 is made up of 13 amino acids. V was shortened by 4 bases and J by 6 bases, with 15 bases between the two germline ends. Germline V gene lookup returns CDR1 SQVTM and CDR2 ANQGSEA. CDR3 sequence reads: CSVAPMGGAEAFF. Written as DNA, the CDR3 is TGCAGCGTTGCCCCAATGGGGGGGGCTGAAGCTTTCTTT.

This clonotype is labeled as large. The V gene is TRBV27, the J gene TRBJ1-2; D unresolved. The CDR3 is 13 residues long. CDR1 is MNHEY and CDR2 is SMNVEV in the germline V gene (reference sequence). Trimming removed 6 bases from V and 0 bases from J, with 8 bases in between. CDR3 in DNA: TGTGCCAGCAGGAATTCAGCTAACTATGGCTACACCTTC. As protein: CASRNSANYGYTF.

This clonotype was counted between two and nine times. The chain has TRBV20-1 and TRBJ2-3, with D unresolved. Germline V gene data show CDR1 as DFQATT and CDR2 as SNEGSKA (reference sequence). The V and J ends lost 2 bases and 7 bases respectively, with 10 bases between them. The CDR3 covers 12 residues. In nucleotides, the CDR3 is TGCAGTGCTAGATACGTATCCAATACGCAGTATTTT. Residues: CSARYVSNTQYF.

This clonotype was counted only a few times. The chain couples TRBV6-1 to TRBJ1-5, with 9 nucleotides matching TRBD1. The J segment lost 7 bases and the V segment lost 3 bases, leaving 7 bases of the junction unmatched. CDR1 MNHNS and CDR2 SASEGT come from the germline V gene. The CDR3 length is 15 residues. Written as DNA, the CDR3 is TGTGCCAGCAGTGAGTCACAGGGGGCCGGGCAGCCCCAGCATTTT. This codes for CASSESQGAGQPQHF.

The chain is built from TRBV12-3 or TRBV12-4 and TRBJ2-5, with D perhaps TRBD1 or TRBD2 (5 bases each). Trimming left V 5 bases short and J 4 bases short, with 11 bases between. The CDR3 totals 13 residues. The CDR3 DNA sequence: TGTGCCAGCAGTCCGGGACCCAGAGAGACCCAGTACTTC. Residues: CASSPGPRETQYF.

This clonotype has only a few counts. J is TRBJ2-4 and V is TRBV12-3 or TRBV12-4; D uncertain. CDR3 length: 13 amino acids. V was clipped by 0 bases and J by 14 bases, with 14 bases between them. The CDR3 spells CASSLAVWADKYF. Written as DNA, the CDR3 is TGTGCCAGCAGTTTAGCGGTTTGGGCCGACAAGTACTTC.

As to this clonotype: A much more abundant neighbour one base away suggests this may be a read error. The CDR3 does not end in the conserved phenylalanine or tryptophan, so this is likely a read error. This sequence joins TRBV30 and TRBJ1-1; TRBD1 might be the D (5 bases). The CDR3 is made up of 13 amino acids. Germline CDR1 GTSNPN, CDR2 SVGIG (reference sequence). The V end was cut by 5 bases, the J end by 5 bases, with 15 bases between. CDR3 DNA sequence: TGTGCCTGGTCGGGAGGGGACCTTACTGAAGCTTTCCTT. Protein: CAWSGGDLTEAFL.

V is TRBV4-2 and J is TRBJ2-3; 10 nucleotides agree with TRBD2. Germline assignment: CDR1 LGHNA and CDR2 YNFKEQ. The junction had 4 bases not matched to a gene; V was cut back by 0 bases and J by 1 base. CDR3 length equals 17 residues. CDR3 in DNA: TGTGCCAGCAGCCAAGATCTTGGACTAGCGGGCACAGATACGCAGTATTTT. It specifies CASSQDLGLAGTDTQYF.

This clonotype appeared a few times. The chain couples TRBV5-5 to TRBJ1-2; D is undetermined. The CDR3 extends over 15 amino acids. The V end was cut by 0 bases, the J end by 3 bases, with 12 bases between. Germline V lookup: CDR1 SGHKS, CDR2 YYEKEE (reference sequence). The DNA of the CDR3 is TGTGCCAGCAGCTTGGCCTTTCTAGGGTACTATGGCTACACCTTC. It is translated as CASSLAFLGYYGYTF.

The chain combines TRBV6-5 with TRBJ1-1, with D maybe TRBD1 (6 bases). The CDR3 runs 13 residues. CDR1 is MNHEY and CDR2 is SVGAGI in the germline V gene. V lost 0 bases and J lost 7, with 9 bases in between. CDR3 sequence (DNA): TGTGCCAGCAGTTACTCGACAGGCCTTGAAGCTTTCTTT. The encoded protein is CASSYSTGLEAFF.

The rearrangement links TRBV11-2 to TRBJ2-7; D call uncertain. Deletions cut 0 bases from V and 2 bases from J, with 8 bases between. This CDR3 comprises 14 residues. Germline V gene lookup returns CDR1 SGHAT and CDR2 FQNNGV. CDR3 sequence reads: CASSLDPGAYEQYF. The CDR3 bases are TGTGCCAGCAGCTTAGATCCCGGCGCCTACGAGCAGTACTTC.